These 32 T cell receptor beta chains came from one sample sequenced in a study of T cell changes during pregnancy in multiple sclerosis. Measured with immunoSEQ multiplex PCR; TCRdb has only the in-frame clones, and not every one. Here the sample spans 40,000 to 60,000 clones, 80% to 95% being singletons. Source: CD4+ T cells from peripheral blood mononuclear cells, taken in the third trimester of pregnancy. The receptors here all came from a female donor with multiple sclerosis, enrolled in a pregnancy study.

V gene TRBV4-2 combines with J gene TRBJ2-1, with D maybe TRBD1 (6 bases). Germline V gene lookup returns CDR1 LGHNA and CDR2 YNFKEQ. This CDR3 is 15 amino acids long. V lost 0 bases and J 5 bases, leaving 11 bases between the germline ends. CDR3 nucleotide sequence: TGTGCCAGCAGCCAAGAATGGGACATCGACAATGAGCAGTTCTTC. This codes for CASSQEWDIDNEQFF.

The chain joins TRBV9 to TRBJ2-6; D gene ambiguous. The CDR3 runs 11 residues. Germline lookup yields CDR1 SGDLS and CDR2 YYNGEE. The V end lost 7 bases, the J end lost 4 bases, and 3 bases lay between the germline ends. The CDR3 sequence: CASLGANVLTF. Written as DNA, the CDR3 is TGTGCCAGCCTCGGGGCCAACGTCCTGACTTTC.

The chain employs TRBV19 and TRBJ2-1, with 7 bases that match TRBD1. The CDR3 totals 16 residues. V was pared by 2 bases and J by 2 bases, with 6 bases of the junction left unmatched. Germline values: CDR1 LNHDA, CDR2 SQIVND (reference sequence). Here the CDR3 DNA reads TGTGCCAGTAGTATACGACCCGGGACAGCCTACAATGAGCAGTTCTTC. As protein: CASSIRPGTAYNEQFF.

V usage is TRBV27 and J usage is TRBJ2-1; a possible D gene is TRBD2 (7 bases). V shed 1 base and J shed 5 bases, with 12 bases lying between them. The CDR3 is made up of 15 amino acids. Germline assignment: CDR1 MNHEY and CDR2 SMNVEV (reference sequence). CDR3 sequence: CASSLLGGPHNEQFF. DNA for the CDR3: TGTGCCAGCAGTTTATTGGGGGGGCCTCACAATGAGCAGTTCTTC.

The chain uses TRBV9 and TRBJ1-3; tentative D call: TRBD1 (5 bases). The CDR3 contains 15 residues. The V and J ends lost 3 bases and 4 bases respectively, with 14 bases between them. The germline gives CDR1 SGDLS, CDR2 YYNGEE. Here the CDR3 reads CASSGTWAGGNTIYF. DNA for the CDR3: TGTGCCAGCAGCGGGACCTGGGCAGGGGGAAACACCATATATTTT.

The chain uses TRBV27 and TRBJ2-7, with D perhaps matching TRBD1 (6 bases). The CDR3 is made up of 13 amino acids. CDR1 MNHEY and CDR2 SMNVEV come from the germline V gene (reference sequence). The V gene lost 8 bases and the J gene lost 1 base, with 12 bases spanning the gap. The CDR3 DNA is TGTGCCAGCCGAAATACAGGGTCCTACGAGCAGTACTTC. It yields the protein CASRNTGSYEQYF.

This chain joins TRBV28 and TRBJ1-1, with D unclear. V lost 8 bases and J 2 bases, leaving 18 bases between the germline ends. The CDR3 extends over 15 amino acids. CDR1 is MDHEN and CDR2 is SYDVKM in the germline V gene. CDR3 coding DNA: TGTGCCAGCTTCAACGTCCGACGGACTAACACTGAAGCTTTCTTT. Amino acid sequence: CASFNVRRTNTEAFF.

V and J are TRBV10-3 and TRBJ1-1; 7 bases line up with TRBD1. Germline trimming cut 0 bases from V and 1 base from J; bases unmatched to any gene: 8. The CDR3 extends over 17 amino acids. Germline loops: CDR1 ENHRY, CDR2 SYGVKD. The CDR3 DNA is TGTGCCATCAGTGAGTCGATTCTTGGGGACAGGAACACTGAAGCTTTCTTT. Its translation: CAISESILGDRNTEAFF.

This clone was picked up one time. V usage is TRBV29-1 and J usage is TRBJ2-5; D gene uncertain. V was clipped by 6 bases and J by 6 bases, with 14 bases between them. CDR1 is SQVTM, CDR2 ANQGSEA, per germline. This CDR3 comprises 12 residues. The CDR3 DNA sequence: TGCAGCGTATGGGCCGCAGGCCAGACCCAGTACTTC. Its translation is CSVWAAGQTQYF.

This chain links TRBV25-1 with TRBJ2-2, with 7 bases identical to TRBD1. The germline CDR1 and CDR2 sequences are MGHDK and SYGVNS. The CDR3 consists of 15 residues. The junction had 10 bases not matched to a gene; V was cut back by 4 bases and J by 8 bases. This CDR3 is CASSGRQGGAGELFF. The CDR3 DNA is TGTGCCAGCAGTGGAAGACAGGGTGGGGCTGGGGAGCTGTTTTTT.

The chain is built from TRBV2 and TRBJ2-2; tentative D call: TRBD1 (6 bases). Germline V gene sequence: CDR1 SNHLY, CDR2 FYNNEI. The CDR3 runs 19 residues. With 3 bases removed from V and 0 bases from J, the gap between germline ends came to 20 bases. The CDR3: CASSDRAGTSSPNTGELFF. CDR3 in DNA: TGTGCCAGCAGTGATAGAGCCGGGACATCCTCTCCGAACACCGGGGAGCTGTTTTTT.

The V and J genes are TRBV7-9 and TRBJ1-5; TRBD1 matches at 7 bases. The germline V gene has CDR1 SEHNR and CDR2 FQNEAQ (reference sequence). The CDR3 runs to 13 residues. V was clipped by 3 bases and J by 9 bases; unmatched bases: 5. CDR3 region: CASSLRGQWPQHF. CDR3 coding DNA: TGTGCCAGCAGCTTGAGGGGACAGTGGCCCCAGCATTTT.

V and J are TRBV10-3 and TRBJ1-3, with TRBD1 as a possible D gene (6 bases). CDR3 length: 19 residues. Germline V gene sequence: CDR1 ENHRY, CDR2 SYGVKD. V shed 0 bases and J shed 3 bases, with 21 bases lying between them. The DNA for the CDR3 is TGTGCCATCAGTGAGTCGATGGGGACATCATCTACCTTTGGAAACACCATATATTTT. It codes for CAISESMGTSSTFGNTIYF.

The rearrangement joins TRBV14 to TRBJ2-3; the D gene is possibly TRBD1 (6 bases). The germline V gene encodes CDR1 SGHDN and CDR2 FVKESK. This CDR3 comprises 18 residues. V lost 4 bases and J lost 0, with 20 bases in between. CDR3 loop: CASSPPPGQSPSTDTQYF. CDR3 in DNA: TGTGCCAGCAGCCCCCCCCCTGGACAGTCACCTAGCACAGATACGCAGTATTTT.

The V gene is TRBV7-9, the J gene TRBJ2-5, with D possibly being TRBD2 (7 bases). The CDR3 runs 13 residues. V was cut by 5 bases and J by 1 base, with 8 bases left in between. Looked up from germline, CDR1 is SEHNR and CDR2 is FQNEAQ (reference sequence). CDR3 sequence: CASSAGAQETQYF. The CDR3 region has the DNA TGTGCCAGCAGCGCGGGGGCCCAAGAGACCCAGTACTTC.

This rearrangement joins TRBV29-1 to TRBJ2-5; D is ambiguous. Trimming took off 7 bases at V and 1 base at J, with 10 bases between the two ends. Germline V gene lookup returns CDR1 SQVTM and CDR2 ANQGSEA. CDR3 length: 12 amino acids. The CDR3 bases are TGCAGCGCGGGTCTATCCCAAGAGACCCAGTACTTC. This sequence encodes CSAGLSQETQYF.

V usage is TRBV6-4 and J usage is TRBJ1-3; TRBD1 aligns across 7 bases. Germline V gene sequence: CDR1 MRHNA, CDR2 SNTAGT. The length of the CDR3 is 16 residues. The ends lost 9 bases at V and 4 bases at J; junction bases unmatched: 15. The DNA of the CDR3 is TGTGCCAGGGAAGACGACAGGGATTGTGAAGGAAACACCATATATTTT. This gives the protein CAREDDRDCEGNTIYF.

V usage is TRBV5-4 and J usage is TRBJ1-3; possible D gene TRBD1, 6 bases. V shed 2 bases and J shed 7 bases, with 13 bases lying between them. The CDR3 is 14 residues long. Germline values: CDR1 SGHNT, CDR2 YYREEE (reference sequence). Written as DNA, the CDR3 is TGTGCCAGCAGCTTTCGGGACAACACCAACACCATATATTTT. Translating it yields CASSFRDNTNTIYF.

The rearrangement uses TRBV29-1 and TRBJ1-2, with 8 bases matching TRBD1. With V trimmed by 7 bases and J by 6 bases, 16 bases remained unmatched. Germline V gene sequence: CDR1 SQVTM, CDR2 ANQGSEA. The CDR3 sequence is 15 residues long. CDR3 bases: TGCAGCGCATCAACCGGGACAGGATTTGAGCATGGCTACACCTTC. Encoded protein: CSASTGTGFEHGYTF.

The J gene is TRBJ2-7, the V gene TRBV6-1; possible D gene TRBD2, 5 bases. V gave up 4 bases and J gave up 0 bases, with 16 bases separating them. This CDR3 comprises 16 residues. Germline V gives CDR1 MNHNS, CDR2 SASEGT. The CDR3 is CASSAQTRRGSYEQYF. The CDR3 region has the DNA TGTGCCAGCAGTGCCCAGACCCGACGGGGCTCCTACGAGCAGTACTTC.

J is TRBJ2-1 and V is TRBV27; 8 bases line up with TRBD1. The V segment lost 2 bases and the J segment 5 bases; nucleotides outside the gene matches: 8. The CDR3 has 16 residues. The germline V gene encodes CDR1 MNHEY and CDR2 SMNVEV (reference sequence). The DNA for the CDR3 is TGTGCCAGCAGTTTACCTACAGGGGGGTTTCACAATGAGCAGTTCTTC. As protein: CASSLPTGGFHNEQFF.

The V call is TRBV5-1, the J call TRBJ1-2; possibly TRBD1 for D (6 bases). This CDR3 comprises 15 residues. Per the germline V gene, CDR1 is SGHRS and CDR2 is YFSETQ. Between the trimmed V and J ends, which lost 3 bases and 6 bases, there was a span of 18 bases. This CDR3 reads CASSSTQGLNDGYTF. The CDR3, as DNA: TGCGCCAGCAGCTCAACGCAGGGGCTGAATGATGGCTACACCTTC.

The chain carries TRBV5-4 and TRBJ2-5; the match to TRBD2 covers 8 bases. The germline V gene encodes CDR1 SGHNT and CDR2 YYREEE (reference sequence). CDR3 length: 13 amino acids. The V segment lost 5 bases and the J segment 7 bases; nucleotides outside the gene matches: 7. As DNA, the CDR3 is TGTGCCAGCAGGGTACCCGGGGGGGGGACCCAGTACTTC. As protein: CASRVPGGGTQYF.

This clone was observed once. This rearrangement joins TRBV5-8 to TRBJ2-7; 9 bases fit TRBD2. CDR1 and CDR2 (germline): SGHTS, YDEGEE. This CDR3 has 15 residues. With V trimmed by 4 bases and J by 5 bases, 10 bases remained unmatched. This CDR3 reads CASSQKGLAGHEQYF. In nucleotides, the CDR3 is TGTGCCAGCAGCCAAAAGGGACTAGCAGGGCACGAGCAGTACTTC. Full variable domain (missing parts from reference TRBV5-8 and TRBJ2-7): EAGVTQSPTHLIKTRGQQATLRCSPISGHTSVYWYQQALGLGLQFLLWYDEGEERNRGNFPPRFSGRQFPNYSSELNVNALELEDSALYLCASSQKGLAGHEQYFGPGTRLTVT.

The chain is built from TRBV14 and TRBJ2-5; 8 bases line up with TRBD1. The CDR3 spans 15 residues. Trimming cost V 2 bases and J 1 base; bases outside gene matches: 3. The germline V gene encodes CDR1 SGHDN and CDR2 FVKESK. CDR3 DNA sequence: TGTGCCAGCAGCCAATATGGGACAGGCCAAGAGACCCAGTACTTC. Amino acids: CASSQYGTGQETQYF.

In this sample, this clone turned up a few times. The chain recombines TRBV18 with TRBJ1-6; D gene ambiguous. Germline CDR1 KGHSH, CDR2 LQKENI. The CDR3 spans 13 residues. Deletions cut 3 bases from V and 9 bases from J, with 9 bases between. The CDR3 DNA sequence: TGTGCCAGCTCACCTAGGGAGTTTTCACCCCTCCACTTT. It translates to CASSPREFSPLHF.

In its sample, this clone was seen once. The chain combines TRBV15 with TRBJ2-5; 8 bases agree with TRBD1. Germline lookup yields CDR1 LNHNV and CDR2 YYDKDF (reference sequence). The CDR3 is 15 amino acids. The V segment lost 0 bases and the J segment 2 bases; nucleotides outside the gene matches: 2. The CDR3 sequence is CATSRDRGLQETQYF. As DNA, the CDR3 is TGTGCCACCAGCAGAGACAGGGGGCTTCAAGAGACCCAGTACTTC.

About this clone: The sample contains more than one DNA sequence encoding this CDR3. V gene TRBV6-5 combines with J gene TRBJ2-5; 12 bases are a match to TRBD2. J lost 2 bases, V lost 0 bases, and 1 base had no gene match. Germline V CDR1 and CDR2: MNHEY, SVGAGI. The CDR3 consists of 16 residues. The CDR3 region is CASSYSLAGGQETQYF. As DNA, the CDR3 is TGTGCCAGCAGTTACTCTCTAGCGGGGGGGCAAGAGACCCAGTACTTC.

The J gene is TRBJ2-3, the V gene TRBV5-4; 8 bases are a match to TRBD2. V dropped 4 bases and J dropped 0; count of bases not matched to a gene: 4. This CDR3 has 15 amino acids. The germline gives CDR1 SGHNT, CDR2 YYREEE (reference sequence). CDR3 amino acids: CASSPGLESTDTQYF. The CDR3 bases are TGTGCCAGCAGCCCGGGACTAGAAAGCACAGATACGCAGTATTTT.

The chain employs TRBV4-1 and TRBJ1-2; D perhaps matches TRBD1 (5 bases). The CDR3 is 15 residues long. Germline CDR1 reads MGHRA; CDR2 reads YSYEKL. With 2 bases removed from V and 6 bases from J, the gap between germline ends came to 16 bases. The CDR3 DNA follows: TGCGCCAGCAGCCAACCCGGTGGAAAAGGGGATGGCTACACCTTC. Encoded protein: CASSQPGGKGDGYTF.

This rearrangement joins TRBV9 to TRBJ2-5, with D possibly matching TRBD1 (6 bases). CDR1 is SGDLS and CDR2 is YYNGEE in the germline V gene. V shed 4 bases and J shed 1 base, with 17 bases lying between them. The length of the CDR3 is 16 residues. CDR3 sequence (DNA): TGTGCCAGCAGCTTAGGTCTAAGGACAGTCCAAGAGACCCAGTACTTC. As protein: CASSLGLRTVQETQYF.

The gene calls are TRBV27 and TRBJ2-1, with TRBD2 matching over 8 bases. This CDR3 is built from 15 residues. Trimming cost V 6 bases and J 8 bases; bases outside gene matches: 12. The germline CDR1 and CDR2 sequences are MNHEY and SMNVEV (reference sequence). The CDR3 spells CASRSLAGRRDEQFF. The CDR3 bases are TGTGCCAGCAGATCCCTAGCGGGCCGTCGGGATGAGCAGTTCTTC.